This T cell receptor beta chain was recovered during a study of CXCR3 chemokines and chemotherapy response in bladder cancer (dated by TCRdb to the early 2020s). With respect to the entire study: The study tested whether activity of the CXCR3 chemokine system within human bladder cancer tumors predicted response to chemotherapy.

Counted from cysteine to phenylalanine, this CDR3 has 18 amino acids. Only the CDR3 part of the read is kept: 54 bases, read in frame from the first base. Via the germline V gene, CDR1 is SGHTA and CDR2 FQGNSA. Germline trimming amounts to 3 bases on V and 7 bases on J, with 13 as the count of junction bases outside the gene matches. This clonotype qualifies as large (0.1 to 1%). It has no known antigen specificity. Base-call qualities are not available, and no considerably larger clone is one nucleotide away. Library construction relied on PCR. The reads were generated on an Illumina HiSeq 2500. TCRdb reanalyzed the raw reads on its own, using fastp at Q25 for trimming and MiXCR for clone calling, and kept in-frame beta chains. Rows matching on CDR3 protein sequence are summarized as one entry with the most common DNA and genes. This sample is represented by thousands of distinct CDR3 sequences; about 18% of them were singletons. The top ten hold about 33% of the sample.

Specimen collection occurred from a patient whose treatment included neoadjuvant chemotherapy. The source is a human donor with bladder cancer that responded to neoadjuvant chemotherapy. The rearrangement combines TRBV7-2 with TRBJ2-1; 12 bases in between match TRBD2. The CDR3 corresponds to CASSFFPRTSGMGNEQFF. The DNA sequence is TGTGCCAGCAGCTTCTTTCCAAGGACTAGCGGGATGGGGAATGAGCAGTTCTTC.